This TCR beta chain was sequenced in a study of T cell repertoires in cytomegalovirus infection. TCRdb re-derived calls from the reads in MiXCR, one entry per CDR3 protein. The sample lists more than 400,000 distinct CDR3 sequences; roughly 29% were seen once. Germline-derived CDR1 and CDR2 are SGDLS and YYNGEE. The CDR3 totals 15 residues. Between the trimmed V and J ends, which lost 3 bases and 10 bases, there was a span of 21 bases. This TCR was sampled from a human donor in good health (CMV status not recorded). Some clones in this sample may be carry-over from other donors' samples. The rearrangement links TRBV9 to TRBJ2-3; perhaps D is TRBD1 or TRBD2 (6 bases each). The sequenced sample was PBMCs. The CDR3, as DNA: TGTGCCAGCAGCGAGGGGGGAAGGGGAGGACTGTCGCAGTATTTT. Amino acids: CASSEGGRGGLSQYF.